This T cell receptor beta chain derives from a study of blood T cells in healthy people across ages (dated by TCRdb to between 2015 and 2016). Notes on the research overall: In model experiments, template switching captured about one uniquely barcoded TCR beta cDNA molecule for every two T cells. Age-related changes in TCR beta repertoire diversity were measured in the study by deep sequencing normalized with unique cDNA molecular identifiers. Donors were grouped into four age groups: young (average approximately 16 years), middle-aged (39), aged (about 59) and long-lived (approximately 81). To avoid experimental bias, donors of different ages were randomly spread across the sequencing lanes. The study analyzed two additional independent replicas of 1 million unique cDNA reads from the same blood draw for two donors, one aged 18 to 29 and one aged 80 or older.

This clonotype was observed a few times. The clone's antigen remains unknown. Base qualities are missing; no much larger clone stands one base away. Donors were a few dozen systemically healthy Caucasian individuals from Russia aged 6 to 90 years. About 9.8 milliliters of peripheral blood were drawn from each donor into EDTA-treated Vacutainer tubes. PBMCs were isolated by Ficoll-Paque density-gradient centrifugation, with at least 6 million obtained per sample. Total RNA, at least 5 micrograms per sample, was extracted from PBMCs with Trizol reagent. For every donor, an aliquot of PBMCs went through flow cytometry to measure the percentages of naive CD45RAhigh/CD27high T cells. The library was made by 5' RACE. Sequencing relied on an Illumina HiSeq 2500. The second PCR ran for about 7 to 11 cycles and used a J-beta primer mix along with a sample-barcoded 5' primer. A template-switch 5' adaptor carrying 12 random nucleotides introduced a unique molecular identifier onto each TCR beta cDNA molecule. Each sample yielded at least 3 million CDR3-containing paired-end reads. First-strand cDNA was synthesized from all RNA with the Mint cDNA synthesis kit, primed by a TRBC-specific oligonucleotide. After uracil-DNA glycosylase treatment, a first 18-cycle PCR used universal primers M1SS and BC2_uni_R on all cDNA. As for how the authors treated the data: Normalization of each sample was performed by random selection of 1 million high-quality reads, each carrying a distinct molecular identifier. Reads with shared molecular identifiers were discarded instead of being binned into consensus sequences. MiTCR, set to a Q25 quality threshold and the strictest error-elimination algorithm, was used for CDR3 identification, clonotype clustering and error correction. A nonparametric unseen species model using Euler transformation provided a lower-bound estimate of total TCR beta diversity. TCRdb trimmed the raw reads at Q25, called clones with MiXCR and kept productive beta chains. Every entry covers one CDR3 protein and lists the most common genes and DNA from its rows. TCRdb, rather than the study authors, made the V and J calls. Across this sample there are some 640,000 distinct CDR3 sequences, with about 30% seen only once. Jointly, the top ten make up about a sixth of the sample.

General study outcomes and caveats: Estimates of total diversity from one million sequenced T cells were regarded as lower bounds and underestimates. Because profiling used bulk unsorted PBMCs, naive and antigen-experienced compartments could not be compared conclusively. Donor CMV infection status was unknown, potentially confounding age-related changes in expanded clonotypes. Compared with the aged group, the long-lived group had more naive CD4+ T cells, fewer expanded clones and increased TCR diversity, suggesting age selection. As age increased, observed TCR beta diversity per million T cells dropped in a roughly linear way, and a significant reduction was already evident by age 40. The percentage of naive T cells measured by flow cytometry correlated strongly with observed TCR beta diversity.

CDR1 and CDR2, per the germline V gene (reference sequence), are MNHEY and SMNVEV. Germline trimming amounts to 5 bases on V and 1 base on J, with 10 as the count of junction bases outside the gene matches. Including the terminal cysteine and phenylalanine, the CDR3 comprises 17 residues. The read is trimmed to its CDR3 DNA, 51 bases read in frame from base 1. The source material was blood. The rearrangement combines TRBV27 with TRBJ2-1; TRBD1 aligns with 8 central bases. This TCR came from an elderly woman in good health. The bases read TGTGCCAGCAGTCCAGGACAGGGAGGAGAGTCCTACAATGAGCAGTTCTTC. This encodes CASSPGQGGESYNEQFF.